The 8 T cell receptor beta chains in this list originate from one sample, sequenced in a study of blood T cell repertoires in COVID-19. The repertoire was sequenced with immunoSEQ multiplex PCR; TCRdb's copy has only in-frame clones and lacks some. This table holds roughly 110,000 clones, around 83% found once. Sequenced input: peripheral blood. The receptors were sampled from a woman aged 60-75 years with COVID-19, enrolled during active disease.

V usage is TRBV10-3 and J usage is TRBJ1-1, with TRBD1 identical over 8 bases. Per the germline V gene, CDR1 is ENHRY and CDR2 is SYGVKD. CDR3 length equals 13 residues. V lost 6 bases and J lost 5; bases outside the gene matches: 5. The CDR3 spells CAIRDREATEAFF. CDR3 nucleotide sequence: TGTGCCATCAGGGACAGGGAGGCGACTGAAGCTTTCTTT.

The V gene is TRBV5-4, the J gene TRBJ1-2, with D perhaps matching TRBD1 (5 bases). Germline V gene sequence: CDR1 SGHNT, CDR2 YYREEE (reference sequence). V was pared by 6 bases and J by 2 bases, with 20 bases between. The CDR3 consists of 16 residues. The CDR3: CASKMAGKILNYGYTF. Written as DNA, the CDR3 is TGTGCCAGCAAGATGGCAGGGAAGATCTTGAACTATGGCTACACCTTC.

The gene calls are TRBV21-1 and TRBJ2-3; TRBD2 was called by the table and not checked on the DNA. TRBV21-1 is shown as a pseudogene. CDR3 size: 12 residues. The CDR3 nucleotides read TGTGCCAGCAGCTCTTACACAGATACGCAGTATTTT. Translating gives CASSSYTDTQYF.

On this clone: The sample contains more than one DNA sequence encoding this CDR3. This chain connects TRBV12-3 or TRBV12-4 to TRBJ2-7, with a possible D match to TRBD1 (5 bases). V dropped 6 bases and J dropped 3 bases, with 9 bases sitting between them. The CDR3 runs to 12 residues. The CDR3 sequence: CASSPTVYEQYF. The CDR3 DNA reads TGTGCCAGCAGCCCGACAGTCTACGAGCAGTACTTC.

V gene TRBV7-8 combines with J gene TRBJ1-2, with 10 bases lining up with TRBD1. The CDR3 sequence is 17 residues long. Trimming removed 5 bases from V and 4 bases from J; junction bases left unmatched: 13. Germline V CDR1 and CDR2: SGHVS, FQNEAQ. The chain's CDR3 is CASSLSHPGQGSYGYTF. CDR3 nucleotides: TGTGCCAGCAGCCTGTCTCACCCGGGACAGGGGTCCTATGGCTACACCTTC.

This clone was observed once. V usage is TRBV4-1 and J usage is TRBJ1-1, with 7 bases identical to TRBD1. Germline V CDR1 and CDR2: MGHRA, YSYEKL. The trim removed 4 bases at V and 4 bases at J, leaving 6 bases unmatched. This CDR3 has 14 amino acids. The CDR3 here is CASSLTGVSTEAFF. CDR3 coding DNA: TGCGCCAGCAGCCTTACAGGGGTGTCCACTGAAGCTTTCTTT.

V usage is TRBV27 and J usage is TRBJ2-2; the D gene is possibly TRBD2 (7 bases). The CDR3 length is 16 residues. The V end was cut by 1 base, the J end by 2 bases, with 11 bases between. Germline V lookup: CDR1 MNHEY, CDR2 SMNVEV (reference sequence). CDR3 in DNA: TGTGCCAGCAGTTTATGGGGGGGCCGTAACACCGGGGAGCTGTTTTTT. Protein: CASSLWGGRNTGELFF.

The chain is built from TRBV6-1 and TRBJ1-4; TRBD1 agrees at 8 bases. Germline-derived CDR1 and CDR2 are MNHNS and SASEGT. CDR3 length: 16 amino acids. After removal of 3 bases from V and 3 bases from J, the junction contained 6 bases not matched to a gene. Here the CDR3 DNA reads TGTGCCAGCAGTGACAGGGGGCACCGGGCTAATGAAAAACTGTTTTTT. It specifies CASSDRGHRANEKLFF.